These T cell receptor beta chains were read from a single sample in a study of CD8 T cells in Susac syndrome. TCRdb itself ran the immunoSEQ multiplex PCR reads through MiXCR, one entry per CDR3 protein. The sample lists about 76,000 distinct CDR3 sequences, under 95% occurring once. Sequencing was performed on CD8+ T cells from PBMCs. The receptor source for this set is a human donor with Susac syndrome. Both conserved end residues are part of each CDR3. The D gene is left open where the match is weak. Part of the rows lack a size; the others show once, few, many or a class for expanded clones.

d_gene	v_gene	abundance	j_gene	CDR3aa	CDR3nt
.	TRBV6-5	.	TRBJ2-1	CASSYLGDGSSYNEQFF	TGTGCCAGCAGTTACCTAGGAGACGGGAGCTCCTACAATGAGCAGTTCTTC
.	TRBV5-1	.	TRBJ2-7	CASSLSHLGGFGEQYF	TGCGCCAGCAGCTTATCCCACTTGGGCGGTTTCGGGGAGCAGTACTTC
.	TRBV2	.	TRBJ2-7	CASKTAEQYF	TGTGCCAGCAAAACCGCCGAGCAGTACTTC
.	TRBV9	.	TRBJ2-1	CASSVAGELVPDEQFF	TGTGCCAGCAGCGTAGCAGGGGAACTAGTTCCCGATGAGCAGTTCTTC
.	TRBV20-1	.	TRBJ2-7	CSARDGPRGGSYEQYF	TGCAGTGCTAGAGATGGTCCGAGAGGAGGGTCCTACGAGCAGTACTTC
TRBD2	TRBV7-6	.	TRBJ2-3	CASSRFGGLAIVTDTQYF	TGTGCCAGCAGCCGATTTGGGGGACTAGCGATTGTGACAGATACGCAGTATTTT
TRBD2	TRBV11-2	.	TRBJ2-2	CASSPSGTSGRNTGELFF	TGTGCCAGCAGCCCTTCCGGGACTAGCGGGAGGAACACCGGGGAGCTGTTTTTT
.	TRBV6-1	few	TRBJ1-1	CASIFGTEAFF	TGTGCCAGCATTTTTGGGACAGAAGCTTTCTTT
.	TRBV5-1	.	TRBJ1-2	CASSANGGSLYGYTF	TGCGCCAGCAGCGCAAACGGGGGCAGTCTTTATGGCTACACCTTC
TRBD1	TRBV4-1	few	TRBJ1-2	CASSPGQGAFYGYTF	TGCGCCAGCAGCCCAGGACAGGGGGCGTTCTATGGCTACACCTTC
.	TRBV10-3	.	TRBJ1-2	CAITEGPLGGYTF	TGTGCCATCACGGAAGGGCCCCTGGGAGGCTACACCTTC
.	TRBV6-4	.	TRBJ2-5	CASSETRGQTQYF	TGTGCCAGCAGTGAGACTAGGGGACAGACCCAGTACTTC
.	TRBV7-9	.	TRBJ1-3	CASSSFGIPSGNTIYF	TGTGCCAGCAGCTCTTTTGGGATCCCTTCTGGAAACACCATATATTTT
.	TRBV15	.	TRBJ1-4	CATSRSQGNEKLFF	TGTGCCACCAGCAGATCCCAGGGTAATGAAAAACTGTTTTTT
.	TRBV11-2	.	TRBJ2-7	CASSSSAFYEQYF	TGTGCCAGCAGCTCCTCGGCGTTCTACGAGCAGTACTTC
.	TRBV11-2	.	TRBJ2-7	CASSLMEADSTTQPYEQYF	TGTGCCAGCAGCTTAATGGAAGCGGACAGCACGACCCAACCCTACGAGCAGTACTTC
.	TRBV19	.	TRBJ1-2	CASSIDLFGGNGYTF	TGTGCCAGTAGTATAGATCTATTTGGAGGGAATGGCTACACCTTC
.	TRBV12-3/TRBV12-4	.	TRBJ1-4	CASKFFGGDEKLFF	TGTGCCAGCAAATTTTTCGGGGGTGATGAAAAACTGTTTTTT
.	TRBV4-1	.	TRBJ1-5	CASSQQQGSQPQHF	TGCGCCAGCAGCCAACAACAGGGCAGTCAGCCCCAGCATTTT
TRBD1	TRBV6-5	once	TRBJ2-5	CASSFTPGTGPQETQYF	TGTGCCAGCAGTTTCACCCCCGGGACAGGGCCTCAAGAGACCCAGTACTTC
.	TRBV28	.	TRBJ1-2	CASSVGRNGYTF	TGTGCCAGCAGTGTAGGGAGGAATGGCTACACCTTC
TRBD2	TRBV5-1	few	TRBJ2-1	CASSLGASGNEQFF	TGCGCCAGCAGCTTGGGGGCTAGCGGCAATGAGCAGTTCTTC
.	TRBV27	.	TRBJ1-1	CASSWGGEAFF	TGTGCCAGCAGTTGGGGTGGGGAAGCTTTCTTT
TRBD1	TRBV6-5	.	TRBJ2-1	CASSSGGEQFF	TGTGCCAGCAGCTCAGGGGGTGAGCAGTTCTTC
.	TRBV28	.	TRBJ2-7	CASSPTGTINYEQYF	TGTGCCAGCAGTCCTACGGGGACGATCAACTACGAGCAGTACTTC
.	TRBV15	.	TRBJ1-1	CATSRDYSTEAFF	TGTGCCACCAGCAGAGATTACAGCACTGAAGCTTTCTTT
.	TRBV9	.	TRBJ2-7	CASSVADGYEQYF	TGTGCCAGCAGCGTAGCCGACGGCTACGAGCAGTACTTC
.	TRBV4-2	.	TRBJ2-7	CASSHGELDEQYF	TGTGCCAGCAGCCATGGTGAATTGGACGAGCAGTACTTC
.	TRBV5-5	.	TRBJ1-4	CASSFRQETTNEKLFF	TGTGCCAGCAGCTTCCGACAGGAAACAACTAATGAAAAACTGTTTTTT
TRBD1	TRBV27	.	TRBJ1-2	CASSLFTGVGYTF	TGTGCCAGCAGTCTTTTCACAGGGGTCGGCTACACCTTC
.	TRBV21-1	.	TRBJ2-7	CASSLRKSYEQYF	TGTGCCAGCAGCCTCCGGAAGTCCTACGAGCAGTACTTC
.	TRBV12-3/TRBV12-4	.	TRBJ1-3	CASETGFSGNTIYF	TGTGCCAGCGAGACAGGCTTCTCTGGAAACACCATATATTTT
.	TRBV7-9	.	TRBJ2-7	CASSLDGGTYEQYF	TGTGCCAGCAGCTTAGACGGCGGTACCTACGAGCAGTACTTC
TRBD1	TRBV2	.	TRBJ2-7	CASRAGTGGAYEQYF	TGTGCCAGCAGAGCCGGGACAGGGGGCGCCTACGAGCAGTACTTC
TRBD2	TRBV5-1	.	TRBJ2-1	CASSFIPGLANEQFF	TGCGCCAGCAGCTTCATCCCGGGACTAGCTAATGAGCAGTTCTTC
.	TRBV6-5	.	TRBJ1-1	CASSHQENTEAFF	TGTGCCAGCAGTCATCAAGAAAACACTGAAGCTTTCTTT
.	TRBV5-1	.	TRBJ1-1	CASSPEGSMNTEAFF	TGCGCCAGCAGCCCGGAGGGCAGCATGAACACTGAAGCTTTCTTT
.	TRBV30	.	TRBJ1-2	CAWGDNARDDYGYTF	TGTGCCTGGGGTGATAACGCCCGGGACGACTATGGCTACACCTTC
.	TRBV7-6	few	TRBJ1-1	CASSKGVNTEAFF	TGTGCCAGCAGTAAGGGGGTGAACACTGAAGCTTTCTTT
.	TRBV4-3	.	TRBJ2-3	CASSQEAGPSTDTQYF	TGCGCCAGCAGCCAAGAGGCCGGGCCTAGCACAGATACGCAGTATTTT
.	TRBV19	.	TRBJ1-5	CASTLYGANSNQPQHF	TGTGCCAGTACACTATATGGGGCCAATAGCAATCAGCCCCAGCATTTT
TRBD2	TRBV27	.	TRBJ2-1	CATTLAGGTSYNEQFF	TGTGCCACAACCCTAGCGGGAGGGACCTCCTACAATGAGCAGTTCTTC
.	TRBV7-3	.	TRBJ1-1	CASSPLDSSNTEAFF	TGTGCCAGCAGCCCCCTGGACAGCTCGAACACTGAAGCTTTCTTT
.	TRBV9	.	TRBJ2-5	CASSVADWETQYF	TGTGCCAGCAGCGTAGCTGATTGGGAGACCCAGTACTTC
.	TRBV3-1	.	TRBJ2-7	CASSQDRVSGSYEQYF	TGTGCCAGCAGCCAAGATCGGGTTAGCGGATCCTACGAGCAGTACTTC
TRBD1	TRBV9	.	TRBJ2-4	CASSVEAGGVSVGDKNIQYF	TGTGCCAGCAGCGTAGAGGCAGGGGGCGTGAGCGTCGGTGACAAAAACATTCAGTACTTC
.	TRBV4-1	.	TRBJ2-5	CASSLLQGFETQYF	TGCGCCAGCAGCCTCCTACAGGGATTCGAGACCCAGTACTTC
.	TRBV12-3/TRBV12-4	once	TRBJ2-7	CASSLARRQSYEQYF	TGTGCCAGCAGTTTGGCGCGTCGTCAAAGCTACGAGCAGTACTTC
.	TRBV20-1	.	TRBJ1-5	CSARGGGQPQHF	TGCAGTGCTCGGGGAGGTGGACAGCCCCAGCATTTT
TRBD2	TRBV18	.	TRBJ2-7	CASSPTLAGEEQYF	TGTGCCAGCTCACCAACCCTAGCGGGAGAAGAGCAGTACTTC
.	TRBV5-5	once	TRBJ1-1	CASSLGARTEAFF	TGTGCCAGCAGCTTGGGGGCCAGAACTGAAGCTTTCTTT
TRBD1	TRBV7-9	.	TRBJ1-1	CASSDRDRVLSTEAFF	TGTGCCAGCAGCGACCGGGACAGGGTTCTTAGCACTGAAGCTTTCTTT
.	TRBV19	.	TRBJ2-2	CASMTFKGLTNTGELFF	TGTGCCAGTATGACTTTCAAGGGGCTAACGAACACCGGGGAGCTGTTTTTT
TRBD1	TRBV6-6	.	TRBJ2-3	CASRESTGPDTQYF	TGTGCCAGCAGAGAATCGACAGGGCCAGATACGCAGTATTTT
TRBD2	TRBV30	once	TRBJ2-1	CAWSGLAGYNEQFF	TGTGCCTGGAGTGGACTAGCGGGATACAATGAGCAGTTCTTC